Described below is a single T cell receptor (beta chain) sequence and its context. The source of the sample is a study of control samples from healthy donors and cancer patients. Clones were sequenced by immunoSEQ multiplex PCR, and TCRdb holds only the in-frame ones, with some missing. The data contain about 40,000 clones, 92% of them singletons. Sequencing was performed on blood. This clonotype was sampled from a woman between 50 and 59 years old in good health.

The CDR3 DNA is TGTGCCACCCTCGGGACGGGACTATACGAGCAGTACTTC. It translates to CATLGTGLYEQYF. The chain combines TRBV7-9 with TRBJ2-7, with 7 positions matching TRBD2. This CDR3 spans 13 amino acids. Unmatched junction bases numbered 10, after V lost 10 bases and J lost 4 bases. The germline CDR1 and CDR2 sequences are SEHNR and FQNEAQ (reference sequence). The full variable domain, in which reference TRBV7-9 and TRBJ2-7 provide the parts outside the CDR3, is DTGVSQNPRHKITKRGQNVTFRCDPISEHNRLYWYRQTLGQGPEFLTYFQNEAQLEKSRLLSDRFSAERPKGSFSTLEIQRTEQGDSAMYLCATLGTGLYEQYFGPGTRLTVT.